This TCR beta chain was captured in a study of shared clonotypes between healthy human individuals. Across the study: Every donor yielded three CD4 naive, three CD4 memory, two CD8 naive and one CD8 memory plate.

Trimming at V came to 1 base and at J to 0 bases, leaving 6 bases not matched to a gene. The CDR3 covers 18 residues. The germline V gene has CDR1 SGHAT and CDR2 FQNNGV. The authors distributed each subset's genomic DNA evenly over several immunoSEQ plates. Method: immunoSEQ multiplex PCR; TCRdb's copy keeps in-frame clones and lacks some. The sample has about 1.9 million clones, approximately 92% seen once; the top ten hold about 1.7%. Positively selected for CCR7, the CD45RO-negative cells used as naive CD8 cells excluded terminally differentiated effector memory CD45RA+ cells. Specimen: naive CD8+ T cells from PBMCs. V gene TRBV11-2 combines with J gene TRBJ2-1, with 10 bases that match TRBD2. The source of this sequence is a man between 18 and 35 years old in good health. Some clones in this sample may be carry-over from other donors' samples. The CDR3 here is CASSLGKAGGNSYNEQFF. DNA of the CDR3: TGTGCCAGCAGCTTAGGGAAAGCGGGAGGGAACTCCTACAATGAGCAGTTCTTC. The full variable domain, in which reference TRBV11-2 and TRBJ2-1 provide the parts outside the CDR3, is EAGVAQSPRYKIIEKRQSVAFWCNPISGHATLYWYQQILGQGPKLLIQFQNNGVVDDSQLPKDRFSAERLKGVDSTLKIQPAKLEDSAVYLCASSLGKAGGNSYNEQFFGPGTRLTVL.